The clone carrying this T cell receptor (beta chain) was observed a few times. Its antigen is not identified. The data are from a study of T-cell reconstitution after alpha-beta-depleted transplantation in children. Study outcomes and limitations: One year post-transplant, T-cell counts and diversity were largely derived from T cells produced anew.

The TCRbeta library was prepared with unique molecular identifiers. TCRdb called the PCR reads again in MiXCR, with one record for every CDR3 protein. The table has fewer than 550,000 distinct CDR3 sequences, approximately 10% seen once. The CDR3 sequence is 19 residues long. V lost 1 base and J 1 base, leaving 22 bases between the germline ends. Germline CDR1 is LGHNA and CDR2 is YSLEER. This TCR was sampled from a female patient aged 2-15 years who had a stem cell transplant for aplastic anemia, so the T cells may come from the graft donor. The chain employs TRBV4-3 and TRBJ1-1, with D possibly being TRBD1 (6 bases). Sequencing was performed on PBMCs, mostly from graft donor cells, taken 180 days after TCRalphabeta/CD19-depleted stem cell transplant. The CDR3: CASSQGGGGLRGGNTEAFF. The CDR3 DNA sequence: TGCGCCAGCAGCCAAGGAGGAGGGGGTCTCAGGGGTGGGAACACTGAAGCTTTCTTT.